This T cell receptor beta chain stems from a study of cytomegalovirus exposure and HLA in healthy donors. This clone was found once. Its antigen is currently unknown. PCR used 60 Vbeta primers and 13 Jbeta primers. TCRdb keeps only in-frame clones here, not all; method: immunoSEQ multiplex PCR. The data contain 150,000 to 200,000 clones, 65% to 70% of them seen just once; the ten biggest clones take up about 9.4%. Study results and caveats: For most TCR beta V segments, an earlier analysis put the productive rate at about 87% or about 30% of the time.

Sequencing used PBMCs. The source of this sequence is a man aged 25 to 40 in good health and CMV-seropositive.

The CDR3 sequence: CASSPVGLAGETQYF. The CDR3 bases are TGTGCCAGCAGCCCCGTTGGACTAGCGGGAGAGACCCAGTACTTC. The rearrangement joins TRBV7-3 to TRBJ2-5; the match to TRBD2 covers 11 bases. With 5 bases clipped from V and 4 bases from J, the junction kept 6 bases outside the gene matches. This CDR3 contains 15 residues. CDR1 SGHTA and CDR2 FQGTGA come from the germline V gene.